What follows is one T cell receptor beta chain and its context. Its cognate antigen is unknown. TCR alpha and TCR beta cDNA libraries carrying sample barcodes and UMIs came from 5'RACE with constant-segment primers. MiXCR, applied by TCRdb to the 5' RACE reads, yields one record per CDR3 protein. This sample carries under 250,000 distinct CDR3 sequences, around 26% of them seen once, and the ten largest clones take about an eighth. The data originate from a study of T-cell memory formation after mild COVID-19. General observations from the study: Pre-infection memory held some responding clones, suggesting pre-existing cross-reactive T cells responded. What remained unconfirmed was the SARS-CoV-2 specificity of second-wave clones peaking on day 37. CD4+ clones that contracted lay mainly in CM and EM; CD8+ ones lay in EMRA.

The TCR comes from an adult woman who had mild COVID-19 (a few samples of this study predate the infection). Cell type and time point are not known. Material: PBMCs or a T cell subset sorted from them (not recorded which).

In nucleotides, the CDR3 is TGTGCCAGCAGCTTAGTATGGCCAGAGACCCAGTACTTC. It codes for CASSLVWPETQYF. The J gene is TRBJ2-5, the V gene TRBV11-2; D is unclear. Trimming cost V 1 base and J 4 bases, with 7 bases left between them. CDR1 SGHAT and CDR2 FQNNGV come from the germline V gene. This CDR3 region has 13 residues.